These T cell receptor beta chains were read from a single sample in a study of CD8 T cells in Susac syndrome. A single record per CDR3 protein comes from TCRdb applying MiXCR to the immunoSEQ multiplex PCR reads. This table holds 80,000 or so distinct CDR3 sequences, roughly 91% found once. Source material: CD4+ T cells from PBMCs. All receptors derive from a human donor with Susac syndrome. Each CDR3 is given with its conserved first and last residue. Fields, in order: V gene, J gene, D gene, CDR3 protein, CDR3 DNA. A D gene is named only where the DNA matches it firmly.

V: TRBV3-1; J: TRBJ2-7; D: TRBD2; CDR3: CASSPWGGSGTAEQYF; DNA: TGTGCCAGCAGCCCATGGGGTGGGAGCGGGACTGCCGAGCAGTACTTC
V: TRBV11-2; J: TRBJ2-4; D: .; CDR3: CASSSRLAKNIQYF; DNA: TGTGCCAGCAGCTCTAGGCTAGCCAAAAACATTCAGTACTTC
V: TRBV9; J: TRBJ1-3; D: .; CDR3: CASSPSRNTIYF; DNA: TGTGCCAGCAGCCCGAGCCGAAACACCATATATTTT
V: TRBV20-1; J: TRBJ2-7; D: .; CDR3: CSARGYGGVSYEQYF; DNA: TGCAGTGCTAGAGGATACGGAGGGGTCTCCTACGAGCAGTACTTC
V: TRBV7-2; J: TRBJ1-1; D: .; CDR3: CASSFLGRNTEAFF; DNA: TGTGCCAGCAGCTTTCTGGGGAGGAACACTGAAGCTTTCTTT
V: TRBV7-2; J: TRBJ2-7; D: .; CDR3: CASSSYWDEQYF; DNA: TGTGCCAGCAGCTCATACTGGGACGAGCAGTACTTC
V: TRBV7-2; J: TRBJ1-6; D: .; CDR3: CASSLGGWDSPLHF; DNA: TGTGCCAGCAGCTTAGGGGGTTGGGATTCACCCCTCCACTTT
V: TRBV20-1; J: TRBJ1-5; D: .; CDR3: CSAPSGTRNQPQHF; DNA: TGCAGTGCTCCTTCCGGGACACGAAATCAGCCCCAGCATTTT
V: TRBV12-3/TRBV12-4; J: TRBJ1-1; D: .; CDR3: CASTLGVWRTEAFF; DNA: TGTGCCAGCACCCTAGGGGTGTGGAGAACTGAAGCTTTCTTT
V: TRBV29-1; J: TRBJ1-2; D: .; CDR3: CSVGRGVYGYTF; DNA: TGCAGCGTTGGGAGGGGTGTATATGGCTACACCTTC
V: TRBV5-6; J: TRBJ1-3; D: .; CDR3: CASSLEGALDSGNTIYF; DNA: TGTGCCAGCAGCTTGGAAGGGGCACTGGACTCTGGAAACACCATATATTTT
V: TRBV4-1; J: TRBJ2-3; D: .; CDR3: CASSQDRTQYF; DNA: TGCGCCAGCAGCCAAGATCGGACGCAGTATTTT
V: TRBV9; J: TRBJ1-4; D: TRBD1; CDR3: CASGRAGGTEKLFF; DNA: TGTGCCAGCGGACGAGCAGGGGGCACTGAAAAACTGTTTTTT
V: TRBV5-1; J: TRBJ2-1; D: .; CDR3: CASSLTSGGVHEQFF; DNA: TGCGCCAGCAGTCTGACGAGCGGAGGAGTCCATGAGCAGTTCTTC
V: TRBV7-7; J: TRBJ2-3; D: TRBD1; CDR3: CASSPRDSSTDTQYF; DNA: TGTGCCAGCAGTCCCCGGGACAGCAGCACAGATACGCAGTATTTT
V: TRBV6-5; J: TRBJ2-1; D: .; CDR3: CASSYSRDTEGEQFF; DNA: TGTGCCAGCAGTTACTCGAGGGACACAGAGGGGGAGCAGTTCTTC
V: TRBV5-1; J: TRBJ2-2; D: .; CDR3: CASSLGLEGGELFF; DNA: TGCGCCAGCAGCTTGGGACTAGAAGGCGGGGAGCTGTTTTTT
V: TRBV29-1; J: TRBJ2-1; D: .; CDR3: CSVELASDEQFF; DNA: TGCAGCGTTGAGCTAGCCAGCGATGAGCAGTTCTTC